This TCR beta chain was recovered during a study of blood T cell repertoires in COVID-19. Study context: Samples taken during acute and convalescent COVID-19 were collected in the United States, Italy and Spain.

In the original processing: Cell counts per sample came from amplifying reference gene primers. Libraries were prepared by immunoSEQ multiplex PCR; TCRdb keeps only in-frame clonotypes and omits some of them. V, J and clone size derive from that table, while D and trimming were established from the DNA sequence. The data contain 180,000 or so clones, roughly 86% of them singletons. In its sample, this clone was seen once. Germline CDR1 reads KGHSH; CDR2 reads LQKENI. Germline trimming cut 0 bases from V and 3 bases from J; bases unmatched to any gene: 6. The CDR3 has 16 amino acids. The V gene is TRBV18, the J gene TRBJ2-7, with 9 bases matching TRBD2. Source material: peripheral blood. This clonotype originated in a man between 18 and 29 years old with acute or convalescent COVID-19. DNA for the CDR3: TGTGCCAGCTCACCACCCGGGACTAGCTCGAACTACGAGCAGTACTTC. Its translation: CASSPPGTSSNYEQYF.